Below are 2 T cell receptor beta chains sequenced from a single sample in a study of blood T cells in healthy people across ages. Combining a sample-barcoded 5' primer with a J-beta primer mix, a second PCR ran for roughly 7 to 12 cycles. TCRdb analysed the 5' RACE reads with MiXCR anew, one entry per CDR3 protein. The sample includes approximately 800,000 distinct CDR3 sequences, about half of them seen just once. The specimen sequenced was blood. The receptors were gathered from a man older than 75 in good health.

J is TRBJ1-1 and V is TRBV7-3, with a possible D match to TRBD1 (5 bases). Germline CDR1 reads SGHTA; CDR2 reads FQGTGA. The V gene lost 2 bases and the J gene lost 0 bases, with 19 bases spanning the gap. This CDR3 comprises 18 residues. The CDR3: CASSLPPSRVSLNTEAFF. Written as DNA, the CDR3 is TGTGCCAGCAGCTTACCCCCGTCCAGGGTCTCTCTGAACACTGAAGCTTTCTTT.

This clonotype has ten or more counts. The gene calls are TRBV14 and TRBJ2-7, with D possibly being TRBD1 or TRBD2 (5 bases each). CDR1 is SGHDN and CDR2 is FVKESK in the germline V gene. V was trimmed by 4 bases and J by 6 bases, leaving 13 bases between them. CDR3 length: 13 residues. The CDR3 sequence: CASSPLRGSEQYF. CDR3 nucleotides: TGTGCCAGCAGCCCTCTCCGGGGCTCCGAGCAGTACTTC.